What follows is one TCR beta chain and its context. The sample comes from a study of control samples from healthy donors and cancer patients. This table comes from immunoSEQ multiplex PCR, and its TCRdb copy is limited to in-frame clones, with some not included. This table has roughly 100,000 clones, around 88% appearing once. The length of the CDR3 is 15 residues. The germline gives CDR1 MNHEY, CDR2 SVGAGI. Unmatched junction bases numbered 6, after V lost 6 bases and J lost 3 bases. Source material: blood. V and J are TRBV6-5 and TRBJ1-4, with 8 bases aligning to TRBD1. The TCR comes from a man aged 25 to 40 in good health. This CDR3 reads CASSSQGASNEKLFF. CDR3 coding DNA: TGTGCCAGCAGCTCCCAGGGGGCTTCTAATGAAAAACTGTTTTTT.